Below, one T cell receptor beta chain is given with its context. The table came from immunoSEQ multiplex PCR; TCRdb's copy has only in-frame clones and leaves some out. The sample holds tens of thousands of clones; over 80% are singletons and the top ten take less than 0.85%. This specimen belongs to a study of OX40 agonist ivuxolimab in advanced cancers. V was shortened by 7 bases and J by 3 bases, with 18 bases between the two germline ends. The CDR3 is made up of 15 amino acids. The germline V gene has CDR1 MDHEN and CDR2 SYDVKM. On cycle 4 day 1 and cycle 7 day 1, as well as at baseline, blood was sampled.

V usage is TRBV28 and J usage is TRBJ1-1; D is unclear. The sequencing used CD4+ or CD8+ T cells sorted from blood, collected in a trial of the OX40 agonist ivuxolimab. The clonotype originates from an adult with an advanced solid tumor such as melanoma, head and neck, liver or kidney cancer. In nucleotides, the CDR3 is TGTGCCAGCATCATAGGTGGCAGCCAGGACACTGAAGCTTTCTTT. It is translated as CASIIGGSQDTEAFF.